This T cell receptor (beta chain) came from a study of cytomegalovirus exposure and HLA in healthy donors. This clone was detected only a few times. Its antigen remains unknown. Study-wide results and limits: In a later analysis, V- and J-gene trimming of beta chains associated with a DCLRE1C missense variant, replicated independently. The study listed approximately 170 cytomegalovirus-associated TCR beta chains. In a later analysis, an Asian-associated ancestry cluster reportedly showed fewer N-insertions than the approximately 610-donor mean.

Healthy bone marrow donors made up the donor group. Researchers ran the PCR with 60 Vbeta and 13 Jbeta primers. The assay was immunoSEQ multiplex PCR, and TCRdb's table has in-frame clones only and misses some. The sample lists over 150,000 clones; more than 75% were seen once. The germline V gene encodes CDR1 SQVTM and CDR2 ANQGSEA. CDR3 length equals 12 residues. The clonotype originates from a man aged 25 to 45 in good health and CMV-seropositive. The specimen was PBMCs. The chain employs TRBV29-1 and TRBJ2-3; TRBD2 matches 10 bases. DNA for the CDR3: TGCACCAGCGGGGGGGCGTCAGATACGCAGTATTTT. Amino acid sequence: CTSGGASDTQYF.